The clone carrying this T cell receptor (beta chain) was seen only once. This specimen belongs to a study of PD-L1 blockade in urothelial cancer. About the research overall: From 2014, patients received atezolizumab, given as 1,200 mg intravenously every 3 weeks. Blood drawn 3 weeks (second dose) and 6 weeks after treatment start was analyzed. Reported median T cell count for blood samples was 140,000 to 150,000.

V was pared by 3 bases and J by 0 bases, with 15 bases between. Germline CDR1 reads SGHTA; CDR2 reads FQGNSA. The CDR3 spans 16 residues. TCRdb's copy holds only in-frame clones and misses some; the assay was immunoSEQ multiplex PCR. The top ten hold under 2% of the sample, which has more than 95,000 clones, around nine tenths seen once. The time point was: peripheral blood 6 weeks after treatment start. The origin of this receptor is a man in his fifties or sixties with urothelial cancer. The sequenced sample was PBMCs, obtained around atezolizumab (anti-PD-L1) treatment. The J gene is TRBJ2-7, the V gene TRBV7-2; D not certain. The CDR3 DNA is TGTGCCAGCAGCTTCTCCGGAGCGCCTAGCTCCTACGAGCAGTACTTC. Translation gives CASSFSGAPSSYEQYF.